This T cell receptor (beta chain) was documented in a study of cytomegalovirus exposure and HLA in healthy donors. Study-wide points: The authors later found TCR association rates varying by HLA locus, with DRB1 most and HLA-C fewest.

PCR employed 60 Vbeta and 13 Jbeta primers. Sequencing was performed with immunoSEQ multiplex PCR; in TCRdb, only in-frame clones are kept and a portion is missing. Of 65,000 to 85,000 clones detected, 77% appear once; the ten largest clones hold roughly 3%. After removal of 2 bases from V and 0 bases from J, the junction contained 4 bases not matched to a gene. This CDR3 is built from 15 residues. CDR1 and CDR2 (germline): SNHLY, FYNNEI. There are a few counts of this clone. What it binds is not known. The sequencing sample was made of PBMCs. The clonotype comes from a middle-aged man in good health and CMV-seropositive. The chain joins TRBV2 to TRBJ2-7; 7 bases map to TRBD2. The CDR3 nucleotides are TGTGCCAGCAGTGAACAGCGGGATGCCTCCTACGAGCAGTACTTC. Amino acid sequence: CASSEQRDASYEQYF.